The 12 T cell receptor beta chains reported below all come from one sample, sequenced in a study of T-cell reconstitution after alpha-beta-depleted transplantation in children. Unique molecular identifiers were incorporated when the TCRbeta library was constructed. MiXCR, run by TCRdb on the PCR reads, gives a single entry per CDR3 protein. The table records approximately 800,000 distinct CDR3 sequences, around 15% of them present only once. The sequencing here drew on PBMCs, mostly from graft donor cells, taken 360 days after TCRalphabeta/CD19-depleted stem cell transplant. These receptors were taken from a male patient under 18 who had a stem cell transplant for acute lymphoblastic leukemia, so the T cells may come from the graft donor.

This clonotype has just a few counts. The rearrangement uses TRBV25-1 and TRBJ1-1; D may be TRBD1 (5 bases). The CDR3 contains 14 residues. Germline CDR1 MGHDK, CDR2 SYGVNS. V gave up 3 bases and J gave up 10 bases, with 18 bases separating them. The CDR3 sequence is CASSDSLGPGRAFF. The CDR3 region has the DNA TGTGCCAGCAGTGACTCGTTAGGACCAGGGCGAGCTTTCTTT. The whole variable domain, filled in from reference TRBV25-1 and TRBJ1-1, reads EADIYQTPRYLVIGTGKKITLECSQTMGHDKMYWYQQDPGMELHLIHYSYGVNSTEKGDLSSESTVSRIRTEHFPLTLESARPSHTSQYLCASSDSLGPGRAFFGQGTRLTVV.

This clonotype was recorded a few times. CDR3 bases: TGCAGCGTTGAAGATGACAGGAAAAATGAGCAGTTCTTC. Translating it yields CSVEDDRKNEQFF. The chain carries TRBV29-1 and TRBJ2-1, with D possibly TRBD1 on 6 matching bases. The germline gives CDR1 SQVTM, CDR2 ANQGSEA. With 0 bases removed from V and 7 bases from J, the gap between germline ends came to 10 bases. CDR3 size: 13 residues.

The rearrangement joins TRBV11-2 to TRBJ1-6; the D is unclear. Germline V gene data show CDR1 as SGHAT and CDR2 as FQNNGV. This CDR3 comprises 15 residues. V gave up 1 base and J gave up 4 bases, with 8 bases separating them. The CDR3 DNA reads as TGTGCCAGCAGCTTAGGATTGGGTTATAATTCACCCCTCCACTTT. This gives the protein CASSLGLGYNSPLHF.

V and J are TRBV5-1 and TRBJ2-1; TRBD2 matches 9 bases. This CDR3 spans 14 amino acids. After removal of 4 bases from V and 7 bases from J, the junction contained 6 bases not matched to a gene. Per germline, CDR1 SGHRS and CDR2 YFSETQ. The DNA of the CDR3 is TGCGCCAGCAGCAGACTAGCGGTGGGGAATGAGCAGTTCTTC. Protein sequence: CASSRLAVGNEQFF.

The table lists this clonotype with a few counts. The chain recombines TRBV14 with TRBJ2-7, with 8 bases matching TRBD2. The CDR3 has 14 amino acids. Trimming took 0 bases from V and 3 from J; bases not matched to a gene: 1. Per the germline V gene, CDR1 is SGHDN and CDR2 is FVKESK. In DNA form, the CDR3 reads TGTGCCAGCAGCCAAGACGGGAGGGACTACGAGCAGTACTTC. Its translation: CASSQDGRDYEQYF. The full variable domain, its missing parts supplied by reference TRBV14 and TRBJ2-7, is EAGVTQFPSHSVIEKGQTVTLRCDPISGHDNLYWYRRVMGKEIKFLLHFVKESKQDESGMPNNRFLAERTGGTYSTLKVQPAELEDSGVYFCASSQDGRDYEQYFGPGTRLTVT.

There are a few counts of this clonotype. V gene TRBV20-1 combines with J gene TRBJ2-7; D possibly corresponds to TRBD1 (6 bases). Trimming shortened V by 5 bases and J by 5 bases, and 13 bases separated the two germline ends. From germline, CDR1 is DFQATT and CDR2 SNEGSKA (reference sequence). The CDR3 is made up of 12 amino acids. CDR3 nucleotides: TGCAGTGCTCTCCCAGGGGTCCACGAGCAGTACTTC. It is translated as CSALPGVHEQYF.

This clonotype occurred many times. The chain links TRBV5-1 to TRBJ2-7; 11 bases align to TRBD2. The CDR3 has 16 residues. Trimming at V came to 1 base and at J to 3 bases, leaving 6 bases not matched to a gene. Germline loops: CDR1 SGHRS, CDR2 YFSETQ. The CDR3 loop is CASSLFTSGSDYEQYF. The CDR3 nucleotides are TGCGCCAGCAGCTTGTTTACTAGCGGGAGTGACTACGAGCAGTACTTC. Full variable domain (outside the CDR3, taken from reference TRBV5-1 and TRBJ2-7): KAGVTQTPRYLIKTRGQQVTLSCSPISGHRSVSWYQQTPGQGLQFLFEYFSETQRNKGNFPGRFSGRQFSNSRSEMNVSTLELGDSALYLCASSLFTSGSDYEQYFGPGTRLTVT.

In its sample, this clonotype was seen a few times. The chain recombines TRBV12-3 or TRBV12-4 with TRBJ2-7; TRBD2 agrees at 12 bases. The V and J ends lost 5 bases and 4 bases, in that order; junction bases with no gene match: 6. This CDR3 contains 15 residues. As DNA, the CDR3 is TGTGCCAGCAGTCGCCGACTAGCGGGAGTATACGAGCAGTACTTC. Its protein product is CASSRRLAGVYEQYF.

This clonotype was counted ten times or more. The chain is built from TRBV20-1 and TRBJ1-1; D gene ambiguous. This CDR3 contains 11 residues. The V end was cut by 3 bases, the J end by 7 bases, with 9 bases between. Germline V CDR1 and CDR2: DFQATT, SNEGSKA (reference sequence). The CDR3 here is CSASSQVEAFF. CDR3 sequence (DNA): TGCAGTGCTAGTTCGCAGGTTGAAGCTTTCTTT.

This clonotype was observed a handful of times. The gene calls are TRBV5-6 and TRBJ2-7; D is undetermined. The CDR3 is 14 residues long. Trimming took off 3 bases at V and 1 base at J, with 11 bases between the two ends. The germline V gene encodes CDR1 SGHDT and CDR2 YYEEEE. The CDR3 here is CASSSVGESYEQYF. The CDR3 DNA is TGTGCCAGCAGCTCTGTTGGGGAATCCTACGAGCAGTACTTC.

This rearrangement joins TRBV7-9 to TRBJ2-1, with 9 positions matching TRBD2. The ends lost 5 bases at V and 15 bases at J; junction bases unmatched: 8. CDR3 length: 12 residues. Per the germline V gene, CDR1 is SEHNR and CDR2 is FQNEAQ (reference sequence). CDR3 in amino acids: CASSPWREGRFF. The DNA for the CDR3 is TGTGCCAGCAGCCCATGGCGGGAGGGCCGGTTCTTC. Combining the CDR3 with reference TRBV7-9 and TRBJ2-1 gives the whole variable domain DTGVSQNPRHKITKRGQNVTFRCDPISEHNRLYWYRQTLGQGPEFLTYFQNEAQLEKSRLLSDRFSAERPKGSFSTLEIQRTEQGDSAMYLCASSPWREGRFFGPGTRLTVL.

This clonotype showed up many times. This chain connects TRBV7-9 to TRBJ2-3, with D possibly being TRBD1 or TRBD2 (5 bases each). The CDR3 extends over 14 amino acids. The germline CDR1 and CDR2 sequences are SEHNR and FQNEAQ (reference sequence). V was clipped by 3 bases and J by 4 bases, with 11 bases between them. Written as DNA, the CDR3 is TGTGCCAGCAGCTTCCGACTACAGGCAGATACGCAGTATTTT. This gives the protein CASSFRLQADTQYF. Combining the CDR3 with reference TRBV7-9 and TRBJ2-3 gives the whole variable domain DTGVSQNPRHKITKRGQNVTFRCDPISEHNRLYWYRQTLGQGPEFLTYFQNEAQLEKSRLLSDRFSAERPKGSFSTLEIQRTEQGDSAMYLCASSFRLQADTQYFGPGTRLTVL.